This TCR beta chain was retrieved from a study of T cells after posttransplantation cyclophosphamide. Study conclusions and caveats: After PTCy, TRB diversity resembled that of CNI/methotrexate controls.

CDR1 and CDR2 (germline): GTSNPN, SVGIG (reference sequence). The ends lost 3 bases at V and 4 bases at J; junction bases unmatched: 10. CDR3 size: 16 residues. Data came from immunoSEQ multiplex PCR; TCRdb stores just in-frame clones and leaves some out. Altogether roughly 3,000 clones were found in the sample, and no singletons occur. Cyclophosphamide on days +3 and +4 followed busulfan-fludarabine conditioning and a marrow graft. This clone was seen repeatedly, ten times or more. The antigen is unknown. This specimen consisted of PBMCs, obtained after allogeneic stem cell transplant with posttransplant cyclophosphamide. This clonotype was obtained from a female patient in her fifties or sixties who received an allogeneic stem cell transplant from a related donor, was CMV-positive, and had no GVHD. A share of the T cells may be of graft donor origin. The chain carries TRBV30 and TRBJ2-1; 9 bases fit TRBD2. This CDR3 reads CAWRWMSSGVYNEQFF. The CDR3 DNA follows: TGTGCCTGGAGGTGGATGTCTAGCGGGGTATACAATGAGCAGTTCTTC.